Below are 29 T cell receptor beta chains sequenced from a single sample in a study of blood T cell repertoires in COVID-19. Profiled with immunoSEQ multiplex PCR; TCRdb holds only in-frame clones, not every one. Here the sample spans fewer than 150,000 clones, about four fifths being singletons. Material: peripheral blood. The receptors stem from a woman between 50 and 59 years old with acute or convalescent COVID-19.

The chain links TRBV5-6 to TRBJ2-7; 10 bases fit TRBD1. This CDR3 has 16 residues. The V gene's germline CDR1 is SGHDT and CDR2 YYEEEE. V shed 0 bases, J shed 6 bases, and the junction held 9 bases outside the gene matches. The CDR3 protein is CASSLVPGQGMGEQYF. CDR3 DNA: TGTGCCAGCAGCTTGGTCCCGGGACAGGGGATGGGCGAGCAGTACTTC. The variable domain in full, completed from reference TRBV5-6 and TRBJ2-7, reads DAGVTQSPTHLIKTRGQQVTLRCSPKSGHDTVSWYQQALGQGPQFIFQYYEEEERQRGNFPDRFSGHQFPNYSSELNVNALLLGDSALYLCASSLVPGQGMGEQYFGPGTRLTVT.

This chain links TRBV3-1 (or the pseudogene TRBV3-2) with TRBJ1-3, with TRBD1 identical over 9 bases. This CDR3 has 15 amino acids. In germline, CDR1 is LGHDT, CDR2 YNNKEL (reference sequence). V lost 3 bases, J lost 1 base, and 1 base stayed unmatched. CDR3 bases: TGTGCCAGCAGCCAGGGGACAGGGTCTGGAAACACCATATATTTT. Translation: CASSQGTGSGNTIYF.

The chain carries TRBV5-5 and TRBJ2-6; D perhaps matches TRBD2 (6 bases). CDR3 size: 19 residues. CDR1 SGHKS and CDR2 YYEKEE come from the germline V gene (reference sequence). With 1 base removed from V and 2 bases from J, the gap between germline ends came to 19 bases. Here the CDR3 reads CASSLIGQEGRTGANVLTF. The CDR3 nucleotides read TGTGCCAGCAGCTTGATCGGCCAGGAGGGGAGGACTGGGGCCAACGTCCTGACTTTC.

The chain couples TRBV5-6 to TRBJ2-1; 8 positions agree with TRBD2. There are 16 residues in the CDR3. Losses at the gene ends were 3 bases for V and 7 bases for J; bases not matched to a gene: 12. Per the germline V gene, CDR1 is SGHDT and CDR2 is YYEEEE. For the CDR3, the DNA is TGTGCCAGCAGCTGGCGAGCGGGGGAGCTTACAAATGAGCAGTTCTTC. It encodes CASSWRAGELTNEQFF.

The chain carries TRBV5-1 and TRBJ2-2; TRBD2 matches 13 bases. Germline assignment: CDR1 SGHRS and CDR2 YFSETQ. Losses at the gene ends were 0 bases for V and 0 bases for J; bases not matched to a gene: 5. This CDR3 has 19 residues. The CDR3 region is CASSLGTSGGVTNTGELFF. In nucleotides, the CDR3 is TGCGCCAGCAGCTTGGGGACTAGCGGGGGAGTAACGAACACCGGGGAGCTGTTTTTT.

The gene calls are TRBV5-8 and TRBJ2-7; 7 bases fit TRBD1. Per germline, CDR1 SGHTS and CDR2 YDEGEE. V trimming: 2 bases; J trimming: 0 bases; junction bases outside the gene matches: 5. The CDR3 is 15 amino acids. CDR3 sequence (DNA): TGTGCCAGCAGCTTCACCGGGACAGTCTCCTACGAGCAGTACTTC. Translated, it gives CASSFTGTVSYEQYF. Full variable domain (remainder filled in from reference TRBV5-8 and TRBJ2-7): EAGVTQSPTHLIKTRGQQATLRCSPISGHTSVYWYQQALGLGLQFLLWYDEGEERNRGNFPPRFSGRQFPNYSSELNVNALELEDSALYLCASSFTGTVSYEQYFGPGTRLTVT.

On this clone: The same CDR3 arises from other DNA sequences in this sample as well. The rearrangement links TRBV5-4 to TRBJ1-4; D is uncertain. Trimming shortened V by 4 bases and J by 3 bases, and 10 bases separated the two germline ends. The CDR3 spans 14 residues. Looked up from germline, CDR1 is SGHNT and CDR2 is YYREEE (reference sequence). The CDR3 sequence: CASSLATANEKLFF. CDR3 coding DNA: TGTGCCAGCAGCCTGGCTACAGCTAATGAAAAACTGTTTTTT.

The chain has TRBV12-5 and TRBJ2-1; 8 positions agree with TRBD1. Germline V lookup: CDR1 LGHNT, CDR2 FRNRAP. V lost 6 bases and J lost 0; bases outside the gene matches: 16. The CDR3 is 19 residues long. The chain's CDR3 is CASGPTLGDRFSSYNEQFF. The CDR3 coding sequence is TGTGCTAGTGGCCCCACTTTGGGGGACAGGTTCTCCTCCTACAATGAGCAGTTCTTC.

The chain combines TRBV5-1 with TRBJ1-2; no reliable D call. CDR3 length: 12 amino acids. In germline, CDR1 is SGHRS, CDR2 YFSETQ. V was shortened by 5 bases and J by 7 bases, with 12 bases between the two germline ends. CDR3 coding DNA: TGCGCCAGCAGTGGTTTGGAGTCTGGCTACACCTTC. Its protein product is CASSGLESGYTF.

The gene calls are TRBV19 and TRBJ1-5; no clear D. The V end lost 0 bases, the J end lost 3 bases, and 12 bases lay between the germline ends. Germline V lookup: CDR1 LNHDA, CDR2 SQIVND (reference sequence). This CDR3 is built from 16 residues. CDR3 sequence (DNA): TGTGCCAGTAGTATAGACTCGGTACAGCTCAATCAGCCCCAGCATTTT. Protein product: CASSIDSVQLNQPQHF.

The rearrangement uses TRBV11-2 and TRBJ2-1; TRBD2 agrees at 10 bases. With V trimmed by 5 bases and J by 0 bases, 7 bases remained unmatched. This CDR3 is built from 17 residues. Germline lookup yields CDR1 SGHAT and CDR2 FQNNGV. The CDR3 region has the DNA TGTGCCAGCAGCCTTGTAGCGGGGGGCTTCTCCTACAATGAGCAGTTCTTC. Residues: CASSLVAGGFSYNEQFF.

This clone was seen once. J is TRBJ1-5 and V is TRBV19, with D possibly matching TRBD1 (6 bases). The CDR3 length is 16 residues. Germline lookup yields CDR1 LNHDA and CDR2 SQIVND (reference sequence). The V gene lost 4 bases and the J gene lost 1 base, with 14 bases spanning the gap. The CDR3 DNA reads TGTGCCAGTAGTACTCGGGACACCATAAGCAATCAGCCCCAGCATTTT. This encodes CASSTRDTISNQPQHF.

The V and J genes are TRBV18 and TRBJ2-3; 11 bases are shared with TRBD2. With 5 bases clipped from V and 0 bases from J, the junction kept 7 bases outside the gene matches. The CDR3 has 17 residues. Germline lookup yields CDR1 KGHSH and CDR2 LQKENI. The CDR3 sequence is CASSSNPSGGSTDTQYF. DNA for the CDR3: TGTGCCAGCTCATCCAATCCTAGCGGGGGGAGCACAGATACGCAGTATTTT.

This rearrangement joins TRBV9 to TRBJ2-3; D is perhaps TRBD2 (5 bases). CDR3 length: 13 residues. CDR1 and CDR2 from the germline V gene are SGDLS and YYNGEE. V dropped 4 bases and J dropped 5 bases, with 11 bases sitting between them. The CDR3 coding sequence is TGTGCCAGCAGCCTAGCTAGCTTAGATACGCAGTATTTT. Protein sequence: CASSLASLDTQYF.

This chain joins TRBV4-2 and TRBJ2-6; 8 bases line up with TRBD1. The CDR3 covers 20 residues. J was trimmed by 0 bases and V by 3 bases; bases with no gene match: 13. Germline-derived CDR1 and CDR2 are LGHNA and YNFKEQ. The CDR3 is CASSHPGQGPFSSGANVLTF. The DNA of the CDR3 is TGTGCCAGCAGCCACCCCGGACAGGGACCTTTTTCCTCTGGGGCCAACGTCCTGACTTTC.

The CDR3 sequence is CASSYTGTDYGYTF. CDR3 in DNA: TGTGCCAGCAGTTACACTGGGACTGACTATGGCTACACCTTC. The rearrangement joins TRBV27 to TRBJ1-2, with a weak D call TRBD1 (5 bases). V lost 4 bases and J lost 3, with 12 bases in between. This CDR3 is 14 amino acids long. The germline V gene encodes CDR1 MNHEY and CDR2 SMNVEV (reference sequence).

The J gene is TRBJ1-5, the V gene TRBV19; a possible D gene is TRBD1 (6 bases). CDR1 and CDR2 from the germline V gene are LNHDA and SQIVND (reference sequence). This CDR3 is built from 17 residues. Trimming left V 8 bases short and J 5 bases short, with 25 bases between. CDR3 sequence: CASEETGSLGSYQPQHF. As DNA, the CDR3 is TGTGCCAGTGAGGAGACAGGATCTCTGGGGTCTTATCAGCCCCAGCATTTT.

The V and J genes are TRBV6-6 and TRBJ2-7; 7 nucleotides match TRBD1. The V and J ends lost 5 bases and 3 bases, in that order; junction bases with no gene match: 10. Germline CDR1 reads MNHNY; CDR2 reads SVGAGI (reference sequence). The CDR3 loop spans 15 amino acids. CDR3 DNA: TGTGCCAGCAGTAGATCAACAGGGGTTGGCTACGAGCAGTACTTC. Residues: CASSRSTGVGYEQYF.

The rearrangement uses TRBV29-1 and TRBJ1-1, with D possibly TRBD1 on 6 matching bases. Trimming took off 6 bases at V and 4 bases at J, with 15 bases between the two ends. Germline lookup yields CDR1 SQVTM and CDR2 ANQGSEA. The CDR3 is made up of 13 amino acids. As DNA, the CDR3 is TGCAGCGTCCAGGGAAGGGGGAGCACTGAAGCTTTCTTT. Encoded protein: CSVQGRGSTEAFF.

This clone was detected only a few times. This chain links TRBV2 with TRBJ1-2; a weak D match, TRBD1 (5 bases). V dropped 6 bases and J dropped 8 bases, with 16 bases sitting between them. Per germline, CDR1 SNHLY and CDR2 FYNNEI. The length of the CDR3 is 13 residues. The chain's CDR3 is CASRGGEVGGYTF. Written as DNA, the CDR3 is TGTGCCAGCAGAGGAGGGGAGGTAGGGGGCTACACCTTC. Full variable domain (rest looked up from reference TRBV2 and TRBJ1-2): EPEVTQTPSHQVTQMGQEVILRCVPISNHLYFYWYRQILGQKVEFLVSFYNNEISEKSEIFDDQFSVERPDGSNFTLKIRSTKLEDSAMYFCASRGGEVGGYTFGSGTRLTVV.

The chain joins TRBV5-5 to TRBJ2-3, with 7 positions matching TRBD2. V was clipped by 4 bases and J by 4 bases; unmatched bases: 3. The CDR3 contains 13 residues. Germline-derived CDR1 and CDR2 are SGHKS and YYEKEE (reference sequence). In nucleotides, the CDR3 is TGTGCCAGCAGCCCGGGGGGTGCAGATACGCAGTATTTT. Translating gives CASSPGGADTQYF.

This chain connects TRBV4-2 to TRBJ1-6; 9 nucleotides match TRBD1. Germline V gene lookup returns CDR1 LGHNA and CDR2 YNFKEQ. The length of the CDR3 is 19 residues. V lost 1 base, J lost 9 bases, and 16 bases stayed unmatched. CDR3 region: CASSQGSGFFGQGFSPLHF. In DNA, the CDR3 is TGTGCCAGCAGCCAAGGGTCGGGTTTTTTTGGACAGGGGTTTTCACCCCTCCACTTT.

V gene TRBV29-1 combines with J gene TRBJ1-2; D gene unclear. The ends were cut back, 8 bases at V and 4 bases at J, with 20 bases in the middle. The CDR3 sequence is 14 residues long. Germline loops: CDR1 SQVTM, CDR2 ANQGSEA. The CDR3 sequence: CSSRSEGASYGYTF. Written as DNA, the CDR3 is TGCAGCTCACGGTCGGAGGGAGCGAGCTATGGCTACACCTTC.

This chain's CDR3 is CASRRGNSPLHF. DNA for the CDR3: TGTGCCAGCCGAAGGGGGAATTCACCCCTCCACTTT. The V call is TRBV6-6, the J call TRBJ1-6; possibly TRBD1 for D (6 bases). This CDR3 comprises 12 residues. CDR1 MNHNY and CDR2 SVGAGI come from the germline V gene (reference sequence). Trimming left V 8 bases short and J 7 bases short, with 9 bases between.

V and J are TRBV6-6 and TRBJ1-1, with a tentative D call TRBD1 (6 bases). Germline loops: CDR1 MNHNY, CDR2 SVGAGI (reference sequence). Trimming left V 2 bases short and J 4 bases short, with 11 bases between. The length of the CDR3 is 14 residues. The CDR3 coding sequence is TGTGCCAGCAGTTACCAGGGGCAGGTCACTGAAGCTTTCTTT. Its protein product is CASSYQGQVTEAFF.

The V call is TRBV6-5, the J call TRBJ2-7, with a tentative D call TRBD1 (7 bases). Trimming removed 6 bases at V and 1 base at J, with 10 bases between. Germline V CDR1 and CDR2: MNHEY, SVGAGI. The CDR3 is made up of 13 amino acids. CDR3: CASRSGGSYEQYF. In DNA, the CDR3 is TGTGCCAGCAGGTCAGGGGGGTCCTACGAGCAGTACTTC.

This chain connects TRBV7-2 to TRBJ2-7, with TRBD2 matching over 15 bases. Trimming removed 3 bases from V and 6 bases from J; junction bases left unmatched: 12. The germline gives CDR1 SGHTA, CDR2 FQGNSA. The CDR3 has 18 amino acids. The CDR3 protein is CASSLGLAGGQGGPEQYF. As DNA, the CDR3 is TGTGCCAGCAGCTTGGGACTAGCGGGGGGCCAAGGGGGCCCCGAGCAGTACTTC. Looking up the rest from reference TRBV7-2 and TRBJ2-7 gives the full variable domain: GAGVSQSPSNKVTEKGKDVELRCDPISGHTALYWYRQSLGQGLEFLIYFQGNSAPDKSGLPSDRFSAERTGGSVSTLTIQRTQQEDSAVYLCASSLGLAGGQGGPEQYFGPGTRLTVT.

This sequence joins TRBV7-9 and TRBJ2-1; 9 bases align to TRBD1. CDR1 and CDR2 (germline): SEHNR, FQNEAQ (reference sequence). With 4 bases clipped from V and 1 base from J, the junction kept 2 bases outside the gene matches. The CDR3 has 15 amino acids. The CDR3 here is CASSWDRVSYNEQFF. The CDR3 DNA follows: TGTGCCAGCAGCTGGGACAGGGTGTCCTACAATGAGCAGTTCTTC.

V usage is TRBV24-1 and J usage is TRBJ2-1, with TRBD2 as a possible D gene (6 bases). Germline V CDR1 and CDR2: KGHDR, SFDVKD. The CDR3 sequence is 15 residues long. Trimming removed 3 bases at V and 5 bases at J, with 13 bases between. The chain's CDR3 is CATSDPGTLNNEQFF. For the CDR3, the DNA is TGTGCCACCAGTGATCCCGGGACTTTGAACAATGAGCAGTTCTTC.